These T cell receptor beta chains were read from a single sample in a study of T cells in Graves' hyperthyroidism and ophthalmopathy. TCRdb ran MiXCR on the multiplex PCR reads and lists one entry per CDR3 protein. Of under 450,000 distinct CDR3 sequences in the sample, 15% to 20% are singletons; the top ten hold roughly 35%. Sequenced input: blood. These receptors were obtained from a woman aged 30 to 39 with Graves' hyperthyroidism that later progressed to Graves' ophthalmopathy. The CDR3 runs from the conserved cysteine through the conserved F or W. D genes are given only for firm matches. A clone size is listed for some rows: how often the clone was seen (once, few, many), or a class if it is expanded.

TRBJ2-5 | - | TRBV11-2 | - | TGTGCCAGCAGCCGATACCTGGGGGGATCGGGGGAGACCCAGTACTTC | CASSRYLGGSGETQYF
TRBJ2-3 | - | TRBV3-1 | few | TGTGCCAGCAGCCAAGACGAGCTGAGACCTTTACCAGATACGCAGTATTTT | CASSQDELRPLPDTQYF
TRBJ1-1 | - | TRBV28 | many | TGTGCCAGCAGTCCCGGTGGAAAGTTGGACACTGAAGCTTTCTTT | CASSPGGKLDTEAFF
TRBJ2-7 | TRBD1 | TRBV4-1 | few | TGCGCCAGCAGCCTTAAGACAGGGTCCTACGAGCAGTACTTC | CASSLKTGSYEQYF
TRBJ1-4 | TRBD1 | TRBV28 | many | TGTGCCAGCAGTTTCACAGGGGGCCGACGGTTTTTGGAACTGTTTTTT | CASSFTGGRRFLELFF
TRBJ1-2 | - | TRBV7-9 | few | TGTGCCAGCAGCCAACCTGAAGAGCTACTTAACTATGGCTACACCTTC | CASSQPEELLNYGYTF
TRBJ2-2 | TRBD2 | TRBV12-3/TRBV12-4 | - | TGTGCCAGCAGTTTCCGGTCTAGCGGGAGGGCCGGGGAGCTGTTTTTT | CASSFRSSGRAGELFF
TRBJ2-1 | TRBD2 | TRBV7-9 | few | TGTGCCAGCAGCTACACTAGCGGGAGCGGGAATGAGCAGTTCTTC | CASSYTSGSGNEQFF
TRBJ2-1 | - | TRBV6-2/TRBV6-3 | few | TGTGCCAGCATCAAGGACGGGAGCTCCTACAATGAGCAGTTCTTC | CASIKDGSSYNEQFF
TRBJ2-1 | TRBD2 | TRBV4-2 | - | TGTGCCAGCAGCCAAGATTTAACTAGCGGGAGGCCGCAGTTCTTC | CASSQDLTSGRPQFF
TRBJ2-2 | TRBD2 | TRBV30 | many | TGTGCCTGGAACCAGGTGGGGCGGGAGAGGAACGGGGAGCTGTTTTTT | CAWNQVGRERNGELFF
TRBJ2-5 | - | TRBV11-1 | - | TGTGCCAGCAGCTTGGGGGTCACAGAGGGAAGGGAGACCCAGTACTTC | CASSLGVTEGRETQYF
TRBJ2-5 | TRBD1 | TRBV6-2/TRBV6-3 | many | TGTGCCAGTCGACAGGGGGTACAAGAGACCCAGTACTTC | CASRQGVQETQYF
TRBJ2-1 | - | TRBV6-4 | - | TGTGCCAGCAGTGACTCTCGTGACCCCTACAATGAGCAGTTCTTC | CASSDSRDPYNEQFF
TRBJ2-1 | - | TRBV7-9 | many | TGTGCCAGCAGCTTAGAGGCAGGAGAGCAGTTCTTC | CASSLEAGEQFF
TRBJ1-1 | TRBD1 | TRBV5-5 | - | TGTGCCAGCAGCTTTGGACAGGGGAGGGACACTGAAGCTTTCTTT | CASSFGQGRDTEAFF
TRBJ2-1 | TRBD2 | TRBV28 | - | TGTGCCAGCAGTTACTCGGCTAGCGGGGGGGCTGACAATGAGCAGTTCTTC | CASSYSASGGADNEQFF
TRBJ1-5 | - | TRBV10-3 | many | TGTGCCATCAGTGCGGGGGTTTTAAGCAATCAGCCCCAGCATTTT | CAISAGVLSNQPQHF
TRBJ2-7 | TRBD1 | TRBV10-3 | many | TGTGCCATCAGTGTGGACAGGGTCTACGAGCAGTACTTC | CAISVDRVYEQYF
TRBJ2-7 | - | TRBV13 | - | TGTGCCAGCAGCTCCATACAGAGCTCCTACGAGCAGTACTTC | CASSSIQSSYEQYF
TRBJ2-1 | - | TRBV27 | many | TGTGCCAGCAGTTTATCGCCACACTCGGCCTACAATGAGCAGTTCTTC | CASSLSPHSAYNEQFF
TRBJ2-7 | - | TRBV18 | few | TGTGCCAGCTCGCCGTCTAGGAGCTACGAGCAGTACTTC | CASSPSRSYEQYF
TRBJ1-2 | - | TRBV4-1 | - | TGCGCCAGCAGCCAAGATAGGAGCCTGCCCTATGGCTACACCTTC | CASSQDRSLPYGYTF
TRBJ2-2 | TRBD1 | TRBV4-1 | many | TGCGCCAGCAGCCAAGATCTACAGGGGCACGGGGAGCTGTTTTTT | CASSQDLQGHGELFF
TRBJ2-7 | TRBD1 | TRBV2 | many | TGTGCCAGCAGTGAAGAGACAGGGTGGGAGCAGTACTTC | CASSEETGWEQYF
TRBJ2-3 | TRBD2 | TRBV5-1 | - | TGCGCCAGCAGCTTGAGACTAGCGGGAGTCACAGATACGCAGTATTTT | CASSLRLAGVTDTQYF
TRBJ2-7 | - | TRBV27 | many | TGTGCCAGCAGTTTAAGGGACCCCTACGAGCAGTACTTC | CASSLRDPYEQYF
TRBJ2-3 | - | TRBV15 | few | TGTGCCACCAGCAGAGATAGGACTACCTCAGATACGCAGTATTTT | CATSRDRTTSDTQYF
TRBJ2-7 | TRBD2 | TRBV11-2 | many | TGTGCCAGCAGCTTGCGACTAGCGGGAGATAGATCCTACGAGCAGTACTTC | CASSLRLAGDRSYEQYF
TRBJ2-1 | TRBD2 | TRBV20-1 | few | TGCAGTGCTAGAGATCGGGAGGGGATTCAATACAATGAGCAGTTCTTC | CSARDREGIQYNEQFF
TRBJ2-2 | TRBD2 | TRBV19 | - | TGTGCCAGTGGTATGCCGGGCAGGGAGGGCTCGAACACCGGGGAGCTGTTTTTT | CASGMPGREGSNTGELFF